Each of the 4 T cell receptor beta chains below was sequenced from the same sample in a study of T cells in Graves' hyperthyroidism and ophthalmopathy. The TCR beta CDR3 regions underwent amplification using RNA transcripts as the source. The HTBI set primed first-round TCR CDR3 RT-PCR. From the multiplex PCR reads, TCRdb called clonotypes with MiXCR, one entry per CDR3 protein. The table includes 610,000 or so distinct CDR3 sequences, 40% to 55% detected once. Sequencing used peripheral blood or thyroid tissue (not recorded which). These receptors originate from a young woman with Graves' hyperthyroidism.

The genes are TRBV20-1 and TRBJ2-7, with D tentatively TRBD1 or TRBD2 (6 bases each). CDR3 length: 14 residues. Per the germline V gene, CDR1 is DFQATT and CDR2 is SNEGSKA (reference sequence). V lost 2 bases, J lost 3 bases, and 14 bases lay in between. The CDR3 here is CSARPDGGRYEQYF. The CDR3 nucleotides read TGCAGTGCTAGACCCGACGGGGGCCGCTACGAGCAGTACTTC.

This clonotype was seen only a few times. The CDR3 DNA follows: TGTGCCAGCGGAATAGCGGGAGGAAGCTACGAGCAGTACTTC. Its translation is CASGIAGGSYEQYF. The chain carries TRBV12-3 or TRBV12-4 and TRBJ2-7, with TRBD2 matching 10 bases. The V segment lost 8 bases and the J segment 3 bases; nucleotides outside the gene matches: 7. The CDR3 is made up of 14 amino acids.

The chain couples TRBV7-6 to TRBJ2-1; D is ambiguous. The J call may be faulty, since TRBJ2-7 better matches the DNA end. From germline, CDR1 is SGHVS and CDR2 FNYEAQ. The CDR3 is made up of 16 amino acids. The CDR3 protein is CASSFSSRPFYNEQYF. The CDR3 nucleotides read TGTGCCAGCAGCTTTAGCAGCCGGCCCTTCTACAATGAGCAGTACTTC.

The gene calls are TRBV29-1 and TRBJ2-7; 12 bases align to TRBD2. Germline values: CDR1 SQVTM, CDR2 ANQGSEA. There are 16 residues in the CDR3. J lost 1 base, V lost 1 base, and 5 bases had no gene match. CDR3 region: CSVEAGTSGSSYEQYF. The DNA for the CDR3 is TGCAGCGTTGAAGCCGGGACTAGCGGGTCGTCCTACGAGCAGTACTTC.